Presented here are 3 T cell receptor beta chains from one specimen sequenced in a study of cytomegalovirus exposure and HLA in healthy donors. PCR employed 60 Vbeta and 13 Jbeta primers. Profiling relied on immunoSEQ multiplex PCR, and the TCRdb table lists in-frame clones only, not all of them. The repertoire has about 140,000 clones, about 80% of them found once; the top ten carry about 5%. The sample consisted of PBMCs. All receptors derive from a man aged 35-49 years in good health and CMV-seronegative.

V gene TRBV2 combines with J gene TRBJ1-5, with 7 bases aligning to TRBD1. CDR3 size: 17 residues. From germline, CDR1 is SNHLY and CDR2 FYNNEI. The V gene end was trimmed by 2 bases and the J gene end by 3 bases; junction bases not matched to a gene: 10. CDR3 in DNA: TGTGCCAGCAGTGAAATGTCAGGGGGAGAAATCAATCAGCCCCAGCATTTT. This encodes CASSEMSGGEINQPQHF.

In its sample, this clone was seen a few times. The rearrangement uses TRBV5-6 and TRBJ2-2; no clear D gene. This CDR3 region has 15 residues. The V end was cut by 4 bases, the J end by 7 bases, with 17 bases between. Germline V lookup: CDR1 SGHDT, CDR2 YYEEEE. The CDR3, as DNA: TGTGCCAGCAGCGGAGAGACTGGAACTCTCGGGGAGCTGTTTTTT. Translation gives CASSGETGTLGELFF.

The V and J genes are TRBV10-3 and TRBJ1-5, with TRBD1 identical over 7 bases. V trimming: 2 bases; J trimming: 3 bases; junction bases outside the gene matches: 1. The CDR3 spans 14 residues. CDR1 is ENHRY, CDR2 SYGVKD, per germline. The CDR3 nucleotides read TGTGCCATCAGTGAGACAGGGGTCAATCAGCCCCAGCATTTT. This gives the protein CAISETGVNQPQHF.